A single sample is the source of the 13 T cell receptor beta chains below, sequenced in a study of sequential checkpoint blockade in melanoma. Repertoires were generated with immunoSEQ multiplex PCR, while TCRdb's copy carries only in-frame clones and drops some. The data hold some 30,000 clones, with 85% to 90% observed a single time. Treatment reported: randomized to nivolumab then ipilimumab (arm A) or the reverse (arm B). The sequences come from CD8+ T cells sorted from blood (inferred from file names), collected from a patient given nivolumab and ipilimumab in sequence. These receptors came from a human donor with melanoma.

The chain links TRBV6-4 to TRBJ2-4, with a weak D call TRBD2 (6 bases). The germline V gene has CDR1 MRHNA and CDR2 SNTAGT. CDR3 length: 14 amino acids. Trimming shortened V by 0 bases and J by 8 bases, and 11 bases separated the two germline ends. As DNA, the CDR3 is TGTGCCAGCAGTGACTCGGGAGGAGGGGACATTCAGTACTTC. This gives the protein CASSDSGGGDIQYF.

This chain joins TRBV9 and TRBJ2-1; 12 nucleotides line up with TRBD2. The CDR3 is 15 amino acids. The germline CDR1 and CDR2 sequences are SGDLS and YYNGEE. J gave up 9 bases and V 0 bases, and 4 bases lay outside the gene matches. CDR3 region: CASSVATSGGTEQFF. The DNA of the CDR3 is TGTGCCAGCAGCGTAGCGACTAGCGGGGGCACTGAGCAGTTCTTC.

The chain is built from TRBV7-8 and TRBJ1-1; a possible D gene is TRBD1 (5 bases). This CDR3 is 14 amino acids long. V lost 4 bases and J lost 4, with 13 bases in between. Germline values: CDR1 SGHVS, CDR2 FQNEAQ. The CDR3 nucleotides read TGTGCCAGCAGCTGGCAGGGAAGTGCCACTGAAGCTTTCTTT. This translates into CASSWQGSATEAFF. The variable domain in full, with the rest retrieved from reference TRBV7-8 and TRBJ1-1, is GAGVSQSPRYKVAKRGQDVALRCDPISGHVSLFWYQQALGQGPEFLTYFQNEAQLDKSGLPSDRFFAERPEGSVSTLKIQRTQQEDSAVYLCASSWQGSATEAFFGQGTRLTVV.

The chain couples TRBV6-1 to TRBJ2-3, with 7 bases that match TRBD1. The CDR3 spans 15 residues. The V and J ends lost 3 bases and 2 bases, in that order; junction bases with no gene match: 5. Germline V gene lookup returns CDR1 MNHNS and CDR2 SASEGT. The CDR3 DNA follows: TGTGCCAGCAGTGACGGGACAGCTTTCACAGATACGCAGTATTTT. Its translation is CASSDGTAFTDTQYF.

The chain is built from TRBV5-4 and TRBJ2-7, with 7 bases identical to TRBD2. Germline lookup yields CDR1 SGHNT and CDR2 YYREEE (reference sequence). V trimming: 4 bases; J trimming: 3 bases; junction bases outside the gene matches: 19. The CDR3 consists of 18 residues. The CDR3, as DNA: TGTGCCAGCAGCCCGACAGTCCGCGCTAGCGGAGGGGTCTACGAGCAGTACTTC. Encoded protein: CASSPTVRASGGVYEQYF. The entire variable domain, with the rest obtained from reference TRBV5-4 and TRBJ2-7, is as follows: ETGVTQSPTHLIKTRGQQVTLRCSSQSGHNTVSWYQQALGQGPQFIFQYYREEENGRGNFPPRFSGLQFPNYSSELNVNALELDDSALYLCASSPTVRASGGVYEQYFGPGTRLTVT.

The chain employs TRBV5-5 and TRBJ2-7; weak D call: TRBD2 (5 bases). V was clipped by 2 bases and J by 6 bases, with 12 bases between them. The length of the CDR3 is 13 residues. The germline gives CDR1 SGHKS, CDR2 YYEKEE (reference sequence). CDR3 sequence: CASSFGMGFEQYF. DNA for the CDR3: TGTGCCAGCAGCTTCGGGATGGGGTTCGAGCAGTACTTC.

The chain recombines TRBV19 with TRBJ2-2; D unresolved. There are 13 residues in the CDR3. From germline, CDR1 is LNHDA and CDR2 SQIVND (reference sequence). The V end was cut by 2 bases, the J end by 4 bases, with 5 bases between. CDR3 loop: CASSITVTGELFF. Here the CDR3 DNA reads TGTGCCAGTAGTATAACGGTCACCGGGGAGCTGTTTTTT.

The chain links TRBV5-6 to TRBJ1-6, with 10 bases that match TRBD1. Germline CDR1 and CDR2: SGHDT and YYEEEE. With V trimmed by 5 bases and J by 10 bases, 9 bases remained unmatched. The CDR3 runs 15 residues. Here the CDR3 DNA reads TGTGCCAGCAGATTTGGGACAGGGGTTAACTCACCCCTCCACTTT. It is translated as CASRFGTGVNSPLHF. The full variable domain, in which reference TRBV5-6 and TRBJ1-6 provide the parts outside the CDR3, is DAGVTQSPTHLIKTRGQQVTLRCSPKSGHDTVSWYQQALGQGPQFIFQYYEEEERQRGNFPDRFSGHQFPNYSSELNVNALLLGDSALYLCASRFGTGVNSPLHFGNGTRLTVT.

This chain uses TRBV9 with TRBJ2-5, with 9 bases lining up with TRBD2. The closer fit of TRBJ2-7 to the DNA end suggests the J call may be wrong. Germline CDR1 SGDLS, CDR2 YYNGEE. This CDR3 has 15 residues. The CDR3 reads CASSPTSGVSYEQYF. CDR3 in DNA: TGTGCCAGCAGCCCGACTAGCGGCGTTTCCTACGAGCAGTACTTC.

The J gene is TRBJ2-3, the V gene TRBV13; no clear D. Germline V gene sequence: CDR1 PRHDT, CDR2 FYEKMQ (reference sequence). This CDR3 has 10 residues. V was shortened by 5 bases and J by 8 bases, with 5 bases between the two germline ends. The CDR3 loop is CASSRGTQYF. CDR3 sequence (DNA): TGTGCCAGCAGCCGCGGTACGCAGTATTTT.

The table lists this clone with a count of one. The chain is built from TRBV9 and TRBJ1-5; the D is unclear. Germline V gene data show CDR1 as SGDLS and CDR2 as YYNGEE. Trimming took off 0 bases at V and 0 bases at J, with 4 bases between the two ends. This CDR3 is 14 amino acids long. CDR3 coding DNA: TGTGCCAGCAGCGTAGGGGCTAGCAATCAGCCCCAGCATTTT. This translates into CASSVGASNQPQHF.

The V gene is TRBV5-1, the J gene TRBJ2-7; TRBD1 aligns across 9 bases. The CDR3 spans 13 residues. Germline trimming cut 3 bases from V and 3 bases from J; bases unmatched to any gene: 1. Per germline, CDR1 SGHRS and CDR2 YFSETQ. The CDR3 protein is CASSSGQGYEQYF. In DNA form, the CDR3 reads TGCGCCAGCAGCTCGGGACAGGGCTACGAGCAGTACTTC.

CDR3 sequence: CASSQEILGPGTEQFF. Written as DNA, the CDR3 is TGCGCCAGCAGCCAAGAAATTCTCGGACCCGGGACAGAGCAGTTCTTC. The V call is TRBV4-3, the J call TRBJ2-1; D possibly corresponds to TRBD1 (6 bases). CDR1 is LGHNA, CDR2 YSLEER, per germline. The CDR3 is 16 amino acids. The V end was cut by 0 bases, the J end by 10 bases, with 19 bases between.